The 32 T cell receptor beta chains reported below all come from one sample, sequenced in a study of vaccination and CD4 T cells after COVID-19. No antigen has been identified for these receptors. Sequencing of the DNA from cultured CD4+ T cells was carried out with the Oncomine TCR Beta short-read assay. TCRdb called the PCR reads again in MiXCR, with one record for every CDR3 protein. Here the sample spans 20,000 to 25,000 distinct CDR3 sequences, 43% being singletons. Indicated time point: late sampling 161 to 241 days after vaccination in three convalescent patients. Sample treatment: roughly 10-day PBMC culture with coronavirus spike peptide pools or control peptides (ViraFEST assay). The source was CD4+ T cells from blood, cultured in vitro, collected about 7 months after SARS-CoV-2 vaccination. All receptors derive from a human donor who had recovered from COVID-19.

J is TRBJ2-4 and V is TRBV11-3; 7 bases match TRBD1. Unmatched junction bases numbered 4, after V lost 1 base and J lost 7 bases. This CDR3 comprises 14 residues. Germline V gives CDR1 SGHNT, CDR2 YENEEA. This chain's CDR3 is CASSLGRGGNIQYF. CDR3 nucleotides: TGTGCCAGCAGCTTAGGAAGAGGGGGCAACATTCAGTACTTC.

This clonotype was detected only a few times. The chain is built from TRBV2 and TRBJ2-5, with D tentatively TRBD1 (6 bases). The germline V and J ends were trimmed by 8 bases and 5 bases, with 15 bases remaining between them. The CDR3 sequence is 13 residues long. The germline CDR1 and CDR2 sequences are SNHLY and FYNNEI. Here the CDR3 DNA reads TGTGCCAGCCAGCAGGGGAGTGGGGAGACCCAGTACTTC. It encodes CASQQGSGETQYF.

This clonotype was recorded a few times. The chain couples TRBV29-1 to TRBJ1-3; TRBD1 might be the D (5 bases). With 4 bases removed from V and 4 bases from J, the gap between germline ends came to 8 bases. The CDR3 consists of 12 residues. CDR1 SQVTM and CDR2 ANQGSEA come from the germline V gene. This CDR3 reads CSVVGGGNTIYF. The CDR3, as DNA: TGCAGCGTTGTGGGGGGAGGAAACACCATATATTTT.

J is TRBJ2-7 and V is TRBV19; D is possibly TRBD2 (5 bases). Germline CDR1 reads LNHDA; CDR2 reads SQIVND (reference sequence). The CDR3 sequence is 16 residues long. Trimming removed 4 bases at V and 0 bases at J, with 16 bases between. The CDR3 sequence: CASSRSSGRSSYEQYF. DNA for the CDR3: TGTGCCAGTAGTAGGTCCAGCGGACGGAGCTCCTACGAGCAGTACTTC.

This clonotype was counted a few times. V and J are TRBV20-1 and TRBJ2-7; 9 bases map to TRBD2. The CDR3 has 17 amino acids. With 0 bases clipped from V and 4 bases from J, the junction kept 13 bases outside the gene matches. CDR1 is DFQATT, CDR2 SNEGSKA, per germline (reference sequence). The CDR3 is CSARDQGLAGFTYEQYF. Written as DNA, the CDR3 is TGCAGTGCTAGAGATCAGGGGCTAGCGGGATTTACTTACGAGCAGTACTTC.

The chain employs TRBV19 and TRBJ2-7; a possible D gene is TRBD1 (6 bases). V was pared by 6 bases and J by 1 base, with 13 bases between. The germline gives CDR1 LNHDA, CDR2 SQIVND (reference sequence). CDR3 length equals 14 residues. In DNA, the CDR3 is TGTGCCAGTAGAGAGGACAGCGCGTCCTACGAGCAGTACTTC. This gives the protein CASREDSASYEQYF.

The chain combines TRBV15 with TRBJ2-7, with 7 bases fitting TRBD2. CDR1 LNHNV and CDR2 YYDKDF come from the germline V gene (reference sequence). V shed 1 base and J 1 base; nucleotides not matched to a gene: 4. The CDR3 extends over 15 amino acids. CDR3 bases: TGTGCCACCAGCAGAGCCAGGCGGGGGTCCTACGAGCAGTACTTC. Translation gives CATSRARRGSYEQYF.

By its share, this clonotype is medium-sized. V and J are TRBV7-9 and TRBJ2-1, with TRBD1 matching over 8 bases. The germline gives CDR1 SEHNR, CDR2 FQNEAQ (reference sequence). The CDR3 is 15 residues long. J was trimmed by 6 bases and V by 5 bases; bases with no gene match: 9. The CDR3 spells CASSPGGQDINEQFF. The CDR3 DNA reads TGTGCCAGCAGCCCAGGGGGACAGGATATCAATGAGCAGTTCTTC.

In this sample, this clonotype turned up a few times. The chain combines TRBV20-1 with TRBJ1-6; tentatively, D is TRBD1 (5 bases). Germline loops: CDR1 DFQATT, CDR2 SNEGSKA (reference sequence). There are 14 residues in the CDR3. V was cut by 0 bases and J by 14 bases, with 17 bases left in between. This chain's CDR3 is CSARDGTAPMTLHF. Here the CDR3 DNA reads TGCAGTGCTAGAGATGGGACGGCGCCCATGACCCTCCACTTT.

This clonotype was counted only a few times. This chain links TRBV20-1 with TRBJ1-5; no clear D gene. CDR3 length equals 12 residues. V lost 3 bases to trimming and J lost 4 bases, with 7 bases between them. CDR1 is DFQATT and CDR2 is SNEGSKA in the germline V gene (reference sequence). CDR3 in DNA: TGCAGTGCTAGGAGGCAGAATCAGCCCCAGCATTTT. Its translation: CSARRQNQPQHF.

V and J are TRBV6-2 or TRBV6-3 and TRBJ2-7, with 7 bases identical to TRBD2. With V trimmed by 6 bases and J by 4 bases, 12 bases remained unmatched. Germline CDR1 reads MNHEY; CDR2 reads SVGEGT. The CDR3 sequence is 15 residues long. The CDR3 region is CASSAAYSSGYEQYF. The CDR3 DNA is TGTGCCAGCAGCGCGGCGTACTCTAGCGGATACGAGCAGTACTTC.

This chain links TRBV20-1 with TRBJ2-3, with D perhaps matching TRBD2 (6 bases). The CDR3 sequence is 15 residues long. Germline V gene data show CDR1 as DFQATT and CDR2 as SNEGSKA (reference sequence). V lost 4 bases, J lost 4 bases, and 18 bases lay in between. DNA for the CDR3: TGCAGTGCTATCCGGAGGGGTAGCGTATCAGATACGCAGTATTTT. This gives the protein CSAIRRGSVSDTQYF.

V gene TRBV20-1 combines with J gene TRBJ2-5; 9 bases align to TRBD1. Germline assignment: CDR1 DFQATT and CDR2 SNEGSKA (reference sequence). V trimming: 0 bases; J trimming: 7 bases; junction bases outside the gene matches: 15. This CDR3 has 17 amino acids. In DNA, the CDR3 is TGCAGTGCTAGAGATTTTACTTCGGGGGACAGGGTAGGGACCCAGTACTTC. Its protein is CSARDFTSGDRVGTQYF.

As DNA, the CDR3 is TGTGCCAGCAGTAGAAATCAGCCCCAGCATTTT. Protein: CASSRNQPQHF. The chain joins TRBV2 to TRBJ1-5; D is uncertain. The CDR3 sequence is 11 residues long. From germline, CDR1 is SNHLY and CDR2 FYNNEI. Deletions cut 5 bases from V and 4 bases from J, with 3 bases between.

The chain uses TRBV19 and TRBJ2-3, with 7 positions matching TRBD2. From germline, CDR1 is LNHDA and CDR2 SQIVND (reference sequence). The CDR3 covers 16 residues. V trimming: 4 bases; J trimming: 1 base; junction bases outside the gene matches: 8. For the CDR3, the DNA is TGTGCCAGTAGTACCCCGGCGGGGGTCGGCACAGATACGCAGTATTTT. It encodes CASSTPAGVGTDTQYF.

This clonotype has only a few counts. J is TRBJ2-7 and V is TRBV7-8; 15 bases match TRBD2. Germline V lookup: CDR1 SGHVS, CDR2 FQNEAQ. This CDR3 is 16 amino acids long. The V and J ends lost 5 bases and 4 bases, in that order; junction bases with no gene match: 6. CDR3 in amino acids: CASSAGLAGGAYEQYF. The CDR3 DNA follows: TGTGCCAGCAGCGCGGGACTAGCGGGAGGTGCTTACGAGCAGTACTTC.

The V and J genes are TRBV6-5 and TRBJ1-5; TRBD1 aligns across 10 bases. The CDR3 has 19 residues. V shed 0 bases and J 6 bases; nucleotides not matched to a gene: 14. The germline gives CDR1 MNHEY, CDR2 SVGAGI. CDR3 protein: CASSYSAGTGVTAGQPQHF. CDR3 DNA sequence: TGTGCCAGCAGTTACTCAGCCGGGACAGGGGTGACCGCGGGTCAGCCCCAGCATTTT.

The chain carries TRBV28 and TRBJ1-1; D is ambiguous. Germline V gives CDR1 MDHEN, CDR2 SYDVKM. Trimming shortened V by 3 bases and J by 4 bases, and 3 bases separated the two germline ends. The CDR3 runs 11 residues. The CDR3 is CASSFTTEAFF. Written as DNA, the CDR3 is TGTGCCAGCAGTTTTACCACTGAAGCTTTCTTT. The whole variable domain, filled in from reference TRBV28 and TRBJ1-1, reads DVKVTQSSRYLVKRTGEKVFLECVQDMDHENMFWYRQDPGLGLRLIYFSYDVKMKEKGDIPEGYSVSREKKERFSLILESASTNQTSMYLCASSFTTEAFFGQGTRLTVV.

This clonotype has a handful of counts. This chain connects TRBV29-1 to TRBJ1-1; a weak D match, TRBD1 (5 bases). Germline CDR1 SQVTM, CDR2 ANQGSEA. Trimming stripped 5 bases from V and 0 bases from J, with 13 bases between. The CDR3 consists of 14 residues. The CDR3 region is CSVFRGNMNTEAFF. The CDR3 DNA reads as TGCAGCGTTTTCCGGGGGAACATGAACACTGAAGCTTTCTTT.

This clonotype was seen more than once but under ten times. This chain uses TRBV7-2 with TRBJ2-5; no clear D. The CDR3 extends over 13 amino acids. Trimming left V 4 bases short and J 1 base short, with 7 bases between. Looked up from germline, CDR1 is SGHTA and CDR2 is FQGNSA. CDR3 bases: TGTGCCAGCAGCTCGCCAGGCCAAGAGACCCAGTACTTC. This gives the protein CASSSPGQETQYF.

This rearrangement joins TRBV10-3 to TRBJ2-4; the D gene is possibly TRBD2 (6 bases). This CDR3 region has 13 residues. Trimming removed 4 bases from V and 12 bases from J, with 16 bases in between. Germline CDR1 ENHRY, CDR2 SYGVKD. CDR3: CAISGEVGLPQYF. CDR3 nucleotide sequence: TGTGCCATCAGTGGGGAGGTAGGCCTCCCTCAGTACTTC.

The gene calls are TRBV6-1 and TRBJ2-7, with 7 bases matching TRBD1. The CDR3 spans 15 residues. Germline-derived CDR1 and CDR2 are MNHNS and SASEGT. V was pared by 6 bases and J by 1 base, with 9 bases of the junction left unmatched. In nucleotides, the CDR3 is TGTGCCAGCAGAAACCAAGGGACAGCGTCCTACGAGCAGTACTTC. It is translated as CASRNQGTASYEQYF.

The rearrangement joins TRBV4-1 to TRBJ2-5; 8 bases agree with TRBD2. J lost 2 bases, V lost 1 base, and 6 bases had no gene match. Germline V CDR1 and CDR2: MGHRA, YSYEKL. This CDR3 region has 16 residues. The CDR3: CASSQVGLAGQETQYF. CDR3 DNA sequence: TGCGCCAGCAGCCAAGTAGGGTTAGCGGGACAAGAGACCCAGTACTTC.

The chain employs TRBV24-1 and TRBJ2-7; no firm D call. Trimming took 4 bases from V and 6 from J, leaving 12 bases between them. The CDR3 is 13 residues long. Germline assignment: CDR1 KGHDR and CDR2 SFDVKD. CDR3 loop: CATSEMAFTEQYF. In DNA, the CDR3 is TGTGCCACCAGTGAAATGGCTTTCACCGAGCAGTACTTC.

This clonotype was observed a handful of times. The rearrangement links TRBV7-9 to TRBJ1-1, with D hard to call. This CDR3 is 12 amino acids long. Per the germline V gene, CDR1 is SEHNR and CDR2 is FQNEAQ (reference sequence). Trimming cost V 2 bases and J 10 bases, with 11 bases left between them. CDR3 in amino acids: CASSLRETRAFF. CDR3 coding DNA: TGTGCCAGCAGCTTAAGGGAGACCCGAGCTTTCTTT. Combining the CDR3 with reference TRBV7-9 and TRBJ1-1 gives the whole variable domain DTGVSQNPRHKITKRGQNVTFRCDPISEHNRLYWYRQTLGQGPEFLTYFQNEAQLEKSRLLSDRFSAERPKGSFSTLEIQRTEQGDSAMYLCASSLRETRAFFGQGTRLTVV.

This clonotype qualifies as medium-sized (0.01 to 0.1%). The J gene is TRBJ1-5, the V gene TRBV6-1; D is unclear. CDR3 length: 12 residues. Germline lookup yields CDR1 MNHNS and CDR2 SASEGT. Trimming cost V 0 bases and J 3 bases, with 0 bases left between them. The CDR3 protein is CASSEANQPQHF. The CDR3 DNA is TGTGCCAGCAGTGAAGCCAATCAGCCCCAGCATTTT.

This clonotype was observed a handful of times. The rearrangement links TRBV19 to TRBJ1-1; 9 bases map to TRBD1. The CDR3 extends over 13 amino acids. J lost 6 bases, V lost 1 base, and 0 bases had no gene match. Germline lookup yields CDR1 LNHDA and CDR2 SQIVND (reference sequence). CDR3 amino acids: CASSIGQGAEAFF. The CDR3 DNA is TGTGCCAGTAGTATAGGACAGGGGGCTGAAGCTTTCTTT.

This clonotype was seen only a few times. The chain joins TRBV7-9 to TRBJ2-7; D gene uncertain. Looked up from germline, CDR1 is SEHNR and CDR2 is FQNEAQ (reference sequence). V was pared by 0 bases and J by 3 bases, with 6 bases between. The CDR3 runs to 13 residues. In nucleotides, the CDR3 is TGTGCCAGCAGCTTAGCGGTTGGCTACGAGCAGTACTTC. Translating it yields CASSLAVGYEQYF.

The chain carries TRBV27 and TRBJ2-4, with 8 positions matching TRBD1. Trimming removed 5 bases from V and 6 bases from J; junction bases left unmatched: 12. The CDR3 is 16 amino acids. Germline loops: CDR1 MNHEY, CDR2 SMNVEV (reference sequence). CDR3 amino acids: CASSPPGTGGINIQYF. The DNA for the CDR3 is TGTGCCAGCAGTCCCCCGGGGACAGGTGGAATAAACATTCAGTACTTC.

This clonotype showed up just a few times. The chain is built from TRBV6-1 and TRBJ1-5; D perhaps matches TRBD1 (6 bases). Trimming took off 5 bases at V and 5 bases at J, with 10 bases between the two ends. CDR1 and CDR2 (germline): MNHNS, SASEGT. The CDR3 loop spans 13 amino acids. The CDR3 DNA follows: TGTGCCAGCAGTCTACAGGGCTATCAGCCCCAGCATTTT. As protein: CASSLQGYQPQHF.

This sequence joins TRBV7-8 and TRBJ2-7; the D gene is possibly TRBD1 (6 bases). Germline CDR1 is SGHVS and CDR2 is FQNEAQ. The ends were cut back, 7 bases at V and 5 bases at J, with 18 bases in the middle. The CDR3 covers 14 residues. The CDR3 DNA follows: TGTGCCAGCATGCCTGGGGGCTTCAGGGACGAGCAGTACTTC. Translated, it gives CASMPGGFRDEQYF. Looking up the rest from reference TRBV7-8 and TRBJ2-7 gives the full variable domain: GAGVSQSPRYKVAKRGQDVALRCDPISGHVSLFWYQQALGQGPEFLTYFQNEAQLDKSGLPSDRFFAERPEGSVSTLKIQRTQQEDSAVYLCASMPGGFRDEQYFGPGTRLTVT.

This clonotype has more than one count but fewer than ten. The V gene is TRBV24-1, the J gene TRBJ2-7, with D maybe TRBD2 (7 bases). The V gene lost 4 bases and the J gene lost 7 bases, with 19 bases spanning the gap. The CDR3 is 15 residues long. Germline values: CDR1 KGHDR, CDR2 SFDVKD. The CDR3 bases are TGTGCCACCAGTGACCCCAGGGGACCCGGGGGGGAGCAGTACTTC. This sequence encodes CATSDPRGPGGEQYF.